This T cell receptor (beta chain) emerged from a study of OX40 agonist ivuxolimab in advanced cancers. Background on the study: Participants, 82.7% male, averaged about 56 years of age, ranging from roughly 20 to 80. Study conclusions and caveats: CD8+ T cells showed, on average, more clonal expansion than CD4+ cells. Blood T cells, both CD4+ and CD8+, expanded clonally by week 6 at 0.1 to 3.0 mg/kg.

On this clone: Its antigen remains unknown.

No patient had autoimmune disease or received systemic immunosuppression. This CDR3 spans 15 amino acids. V trimming: 7 bases; J trimming: 6 bases; junction bases outside the gene matches: 10. Germline V CDR1 and CDR2: MDHEN, SYDVKM. TCRdb's table, derived via immunoSEQ multiplex PCR, lists solely in-frame clones and lacks some. The table has tens of thousands of clones, about 90% seen once; the top ten hold around 8.7%. The source is an adult with an advanced solid tumor such as melanoma, head and neck, liver or kidney cancer. Source: CD4+ or CD8+ T cells sorted from blood, taken in a trial of the OX40 agonist ivuxolimab. This chain connects TRBV28 to TRBJ2-1; 9 bases align to TRBD2. DNA of the CDR3: TGTGCCAGCACCCCGACGAGCGGGAGGATCAATGAGCAGTTCTTC. This translates into CASTPTSGRINEQFF.